The subject of this entry is one T cell receptor beta chain. This specimen comes from a study of blood T cell repertoires in COVID-19. As originally analysed: Amplification with reference gene primers provided the estimates of nucleated cell counts. Assay: immunoSEQ multiplex PCR; the TCRdb copy retains only in-frame clones and omits some. D and trimming come from the DNA, and the V and J calls and clone size come from that table. The table has 150,000 to 200,000 clones, around 85% seen once. Germline-derived CDR1 and CDR2 are DFQATT and SNEGSKA (reference sequence). V lost 7 bases and J 8 bases, leaving 12 bases between the germline ends. This CDR3 spans 11 amino acids.

The chain is built from TRBV20-1 and TRBJ2-4, with D unresolved. The clonotype was recovered from a man between 60 and 70 years old with active or convalescent COVID-19. Sequenced input: peripheral blood. The CDR3 bases are TGCAGTGTTGACAAGTTTTACATTCAGTACTTC. Its protein product is CSVDKFYIQYF.